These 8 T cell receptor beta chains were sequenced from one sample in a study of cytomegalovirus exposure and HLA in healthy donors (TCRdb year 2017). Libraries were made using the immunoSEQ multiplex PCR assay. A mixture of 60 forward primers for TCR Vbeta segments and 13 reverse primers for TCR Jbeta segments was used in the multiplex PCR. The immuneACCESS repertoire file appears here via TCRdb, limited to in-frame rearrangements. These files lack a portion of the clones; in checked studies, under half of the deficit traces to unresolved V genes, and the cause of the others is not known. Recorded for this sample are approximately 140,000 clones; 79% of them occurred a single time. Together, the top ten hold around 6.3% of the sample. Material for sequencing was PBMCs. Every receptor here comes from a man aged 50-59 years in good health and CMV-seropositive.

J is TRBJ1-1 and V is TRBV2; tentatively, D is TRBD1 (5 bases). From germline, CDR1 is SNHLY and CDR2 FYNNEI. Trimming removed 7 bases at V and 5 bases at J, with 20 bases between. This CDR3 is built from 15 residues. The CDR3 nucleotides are TGTGCCAGCACCCAGACAGTTCCCGGTGTTACTGAAGCTTTCTTT. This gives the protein CASTQTVPGVTEAFF.

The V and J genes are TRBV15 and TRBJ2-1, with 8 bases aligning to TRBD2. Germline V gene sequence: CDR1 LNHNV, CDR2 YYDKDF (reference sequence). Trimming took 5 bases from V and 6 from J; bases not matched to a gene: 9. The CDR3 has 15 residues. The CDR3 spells CATSPAGVLGNEQFF. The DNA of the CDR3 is TGTGCCACCAGCCCAGCGGGAGTCTTAGGCAATGAGCAGTTCTTC.

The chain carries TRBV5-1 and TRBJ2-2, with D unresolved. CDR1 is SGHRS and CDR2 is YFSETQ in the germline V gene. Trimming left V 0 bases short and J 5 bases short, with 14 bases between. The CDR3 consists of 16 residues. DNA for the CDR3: TGCGCCAGCAGCTTGGATGCAGTGAGCGAAACCGGGGAGCTGTTTTTT. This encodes CASSLDAVSETGELFF. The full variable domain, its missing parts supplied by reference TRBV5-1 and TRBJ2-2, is KAGVTQTPRYLIKTRGQQVTLSCSPISGHRSVSWYQQTPGQGLQFLFEYFSETQRNKGNFPGRFSGRQFSNSRSEMNVSTLELGDSALYLCASSLDAVSETGELFFGEGSRLTVL.

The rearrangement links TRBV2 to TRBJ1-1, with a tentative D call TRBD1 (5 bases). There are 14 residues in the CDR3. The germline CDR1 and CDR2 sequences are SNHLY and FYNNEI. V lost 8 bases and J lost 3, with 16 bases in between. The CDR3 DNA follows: TGTGCCAGCTGCGAAACCCCAGGGTACACTGAAGCTTTCTTT. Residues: CASCETPGYTEAFF.

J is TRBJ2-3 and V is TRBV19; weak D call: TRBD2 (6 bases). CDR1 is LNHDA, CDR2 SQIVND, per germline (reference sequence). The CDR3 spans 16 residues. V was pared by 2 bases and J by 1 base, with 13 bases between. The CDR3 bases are TGTGCCAGTAGTATAAACCCGCGACTAGGCACAGATACGCAGTATTTT. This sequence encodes CASSINPRLGTDTQYF.

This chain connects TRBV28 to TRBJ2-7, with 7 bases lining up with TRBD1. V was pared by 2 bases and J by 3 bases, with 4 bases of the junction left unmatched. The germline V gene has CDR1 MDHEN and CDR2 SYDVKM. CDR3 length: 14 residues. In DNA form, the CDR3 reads TGTGCCAGCAGTTTAGTAGGGGGCGTCTACGAGCAGTACTTC. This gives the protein CASSLVGGVYEQYF.

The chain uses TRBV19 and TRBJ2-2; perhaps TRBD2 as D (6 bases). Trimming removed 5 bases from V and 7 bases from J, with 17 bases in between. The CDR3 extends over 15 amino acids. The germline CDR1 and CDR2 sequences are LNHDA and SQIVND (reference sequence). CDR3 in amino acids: CASSQTSPSIGELFF. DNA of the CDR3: TGTGCCAGTAGTCAGACTAGTCCGTCTATCGGGGAGCTGTTTTTT.

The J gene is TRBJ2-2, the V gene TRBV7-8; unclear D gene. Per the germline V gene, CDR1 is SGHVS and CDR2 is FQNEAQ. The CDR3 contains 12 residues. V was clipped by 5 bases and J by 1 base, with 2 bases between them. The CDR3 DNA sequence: TGTGCCAGCAGCCTGAACACCGGGGAGCTGTTTTTT. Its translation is CASSLNTGELFF.